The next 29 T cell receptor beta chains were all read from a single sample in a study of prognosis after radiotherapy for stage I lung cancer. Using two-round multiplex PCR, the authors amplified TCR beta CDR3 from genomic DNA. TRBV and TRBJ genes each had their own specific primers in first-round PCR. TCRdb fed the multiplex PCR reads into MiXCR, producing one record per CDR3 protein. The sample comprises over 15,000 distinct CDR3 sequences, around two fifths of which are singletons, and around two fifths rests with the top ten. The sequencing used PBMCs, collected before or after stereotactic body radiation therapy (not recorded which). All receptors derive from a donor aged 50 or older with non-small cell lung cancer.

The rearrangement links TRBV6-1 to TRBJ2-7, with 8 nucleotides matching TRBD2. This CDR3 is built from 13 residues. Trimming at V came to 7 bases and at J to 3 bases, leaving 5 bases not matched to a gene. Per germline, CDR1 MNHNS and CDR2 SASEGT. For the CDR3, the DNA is TGTGCCAGCATGCGGGGGGCGAACTACGAGCAGTACGTC. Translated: CASMRGANYEQYV.

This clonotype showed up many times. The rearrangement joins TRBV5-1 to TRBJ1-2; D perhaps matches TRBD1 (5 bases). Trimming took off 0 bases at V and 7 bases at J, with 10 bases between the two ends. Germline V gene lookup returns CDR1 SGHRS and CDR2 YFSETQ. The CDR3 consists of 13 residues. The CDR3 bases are TGCGCCAGCAGCTTGGACAGGTCCTTTGGCTACACCTTC. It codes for CASSLDRSFGYTF.

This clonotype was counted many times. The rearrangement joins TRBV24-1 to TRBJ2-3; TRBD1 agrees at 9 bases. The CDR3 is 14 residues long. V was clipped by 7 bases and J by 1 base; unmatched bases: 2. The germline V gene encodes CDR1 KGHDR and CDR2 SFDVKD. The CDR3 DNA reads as TGTGCCACCAGGGGACAGGGACGCACAGATACGCAGTATTTT. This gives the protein CATRGQGRTDTQYF.

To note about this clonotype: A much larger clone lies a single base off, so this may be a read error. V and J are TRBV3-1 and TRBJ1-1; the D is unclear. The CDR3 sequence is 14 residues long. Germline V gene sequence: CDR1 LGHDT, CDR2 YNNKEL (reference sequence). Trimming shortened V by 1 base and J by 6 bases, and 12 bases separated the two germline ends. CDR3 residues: CASSQVGVPSEAFF. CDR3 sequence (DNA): TGTGCCAGCAGCCAAGTCGGGGTGCCCTCTGAAGCTTTCTTT.

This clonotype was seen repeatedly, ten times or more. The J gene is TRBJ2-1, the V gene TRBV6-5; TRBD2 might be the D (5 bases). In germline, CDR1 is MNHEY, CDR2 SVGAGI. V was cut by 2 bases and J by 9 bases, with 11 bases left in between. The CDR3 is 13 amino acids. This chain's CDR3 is CASSYPLASEQFF. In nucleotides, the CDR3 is TGTGCCAGCAGTTACCCCCTAGCTAGTGAGCAGTTCTTC.

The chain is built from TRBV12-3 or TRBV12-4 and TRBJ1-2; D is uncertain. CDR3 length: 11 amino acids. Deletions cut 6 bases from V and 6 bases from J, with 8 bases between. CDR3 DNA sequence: TGTGCCAGCAGCCGCGGGAATGGCTACACCTTC. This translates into CASSRGNGYTF.

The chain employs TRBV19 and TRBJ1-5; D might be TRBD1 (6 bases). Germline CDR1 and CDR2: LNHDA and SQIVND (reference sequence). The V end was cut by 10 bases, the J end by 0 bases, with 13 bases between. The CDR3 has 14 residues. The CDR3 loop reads CATVGHYSNQPQHF. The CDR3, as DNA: TGTGCCACCGTGGGACACTATAGCAATCAGCCCCAGCATTTT.

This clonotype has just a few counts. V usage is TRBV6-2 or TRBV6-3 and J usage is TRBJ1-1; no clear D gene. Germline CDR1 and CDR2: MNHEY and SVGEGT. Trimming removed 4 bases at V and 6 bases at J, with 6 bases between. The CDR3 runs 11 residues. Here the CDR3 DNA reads TGTGCCAGCAGTTTAGGATCTGAAGCTTTCTTT. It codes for CASSLGSEAFF.

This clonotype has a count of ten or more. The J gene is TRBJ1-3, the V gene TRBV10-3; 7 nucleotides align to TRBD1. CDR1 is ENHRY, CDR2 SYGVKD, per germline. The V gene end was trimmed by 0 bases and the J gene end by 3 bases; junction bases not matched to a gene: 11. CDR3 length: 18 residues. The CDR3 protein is CAISESRERGRIGNTIYF. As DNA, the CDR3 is TGTGCCATCAGTGAGTCCCGTGAAAGGGGGCGCATTGGAAACACCATATATTTT.

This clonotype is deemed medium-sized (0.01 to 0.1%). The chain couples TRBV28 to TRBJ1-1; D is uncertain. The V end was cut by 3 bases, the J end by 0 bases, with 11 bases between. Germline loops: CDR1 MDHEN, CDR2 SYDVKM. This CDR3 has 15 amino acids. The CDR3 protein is CASSLGGRLNTEAFF. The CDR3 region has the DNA TGTGCCAGCAGTTTGGGAGGTAGACTGAACACTGAAGCTTTCTTT.

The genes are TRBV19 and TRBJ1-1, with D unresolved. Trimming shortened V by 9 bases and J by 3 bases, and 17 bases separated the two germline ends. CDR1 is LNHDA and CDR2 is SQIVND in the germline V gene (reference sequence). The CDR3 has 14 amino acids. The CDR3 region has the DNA TGTGCCAGCTCGGTATGGGGTGGGGACACTGAAGCTTTCTTT. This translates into CASSVWGGDTEAFF. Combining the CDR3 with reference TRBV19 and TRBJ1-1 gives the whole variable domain DGGITQSPKYLFRKEGQNVTLSCEQNLNHDAMYWYRQDPGQGLRLIYYSQIVNDFQKGDIAEGYSVSREKKESFPLTVTSAQKNPTAFYLCASSVWGGDTEAFFGQGTRLTVV.

The CDR3 nucleotides read TGTGCCAGCAGCCAATTCCTAGCGGGAGGGAGATCATACGAGCAGTACTTC. This translates into CASSQFLAGGRSYEQYF. V gene TRBV4-2 combines with J gene TRBJ2-7, with 12 bases fitting TRBD2. The V and J ends lost 2 bases and 4 bases, in that order; junction bases with no gene match: 9. Germline values: CDR1 LGHNA, CDR2 YNFKEQ. This CDR3 is 17 amino acids long.

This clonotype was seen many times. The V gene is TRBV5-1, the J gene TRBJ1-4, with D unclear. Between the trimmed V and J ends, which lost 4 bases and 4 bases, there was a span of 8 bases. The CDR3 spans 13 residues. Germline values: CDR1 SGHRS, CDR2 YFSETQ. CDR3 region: CASSEQSNEKLFF. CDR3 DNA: TGCGCCAGCAGCGAACAGAGTAATGAAAAACTGTTTTTT.

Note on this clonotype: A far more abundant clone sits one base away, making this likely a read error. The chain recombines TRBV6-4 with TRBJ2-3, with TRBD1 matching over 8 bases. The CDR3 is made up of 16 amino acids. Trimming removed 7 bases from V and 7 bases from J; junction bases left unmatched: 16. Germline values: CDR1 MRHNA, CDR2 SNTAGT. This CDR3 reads CASNFPDGQGLYTQYF. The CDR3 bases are TGTGCCAGCAATTTCCCCGACGGACAGGGATTATATACGCAGTATTTT.

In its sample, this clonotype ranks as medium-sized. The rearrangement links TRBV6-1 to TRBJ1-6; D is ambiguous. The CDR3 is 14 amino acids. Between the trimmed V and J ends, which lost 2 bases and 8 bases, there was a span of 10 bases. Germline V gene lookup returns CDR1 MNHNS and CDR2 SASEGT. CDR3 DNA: TGTGCCAGCAGTGAATTCTTAGGGTATTCACCCCTCCACTTT. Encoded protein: CASSEFLGYSPLHF.

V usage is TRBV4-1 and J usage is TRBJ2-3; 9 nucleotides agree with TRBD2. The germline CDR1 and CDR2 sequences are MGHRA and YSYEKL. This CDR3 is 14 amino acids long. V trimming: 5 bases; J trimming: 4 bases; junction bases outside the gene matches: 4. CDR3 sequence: CASSLAGVPDTQYF. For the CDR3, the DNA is TGCGCCAGCAGCTTAGCGGGAGTCCCAGATACGCAGTATTTT.

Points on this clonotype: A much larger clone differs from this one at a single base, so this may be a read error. CDR3 DNA: TGTGCCAGCAGCTTGCAGGTGTACACCCAGTACTTC. Its translation is CASSLQVYTQYF. The chain has TRBV5-8 and TRBJ2-5; D not resolved. Trimming pared 1 base from V and 8 bases from J, leaving 9 bases between. Looked up from germline, CDR1 is SGHTS and CDR2 is YDEGEE. This CDR3 region has 12 residues. The full variable domain, completed using reference TRBV5-8 and TRBJ2-5, is EAGVTQSPTHLIKTRGQQATLRCSPISGHTSVYWYQQALGLGLQFLLWYDEGEERNRGNFPPRFSGRQFPNYSSELNVNALELEDSALYLCASSLQVYTQYFGPGTRLLVL.

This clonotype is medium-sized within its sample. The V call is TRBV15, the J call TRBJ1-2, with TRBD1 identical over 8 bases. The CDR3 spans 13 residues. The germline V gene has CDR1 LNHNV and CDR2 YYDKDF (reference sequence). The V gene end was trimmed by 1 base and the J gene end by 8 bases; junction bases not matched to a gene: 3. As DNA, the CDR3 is TGTGCCACCAGCAGAGGGACAGGGAAAGGCTACACCTTC. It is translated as CATSRGTGKGYTF. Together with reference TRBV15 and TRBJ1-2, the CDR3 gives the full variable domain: DAMVIQNPRYQVTQFGKPVTLSCSQTLNHNVMYWYQQKSSQAPKLLFHYYDKDFNNEADTPDNFQSRRPNTSFCFLDIRSPGLGDTAMYLCATSRGTGKGYTFGSGTRLTVV.

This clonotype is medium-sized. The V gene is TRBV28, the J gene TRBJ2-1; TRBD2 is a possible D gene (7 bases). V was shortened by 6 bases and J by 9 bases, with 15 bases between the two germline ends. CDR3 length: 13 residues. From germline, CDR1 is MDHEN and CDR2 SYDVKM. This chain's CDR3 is CASRGGGPGEQFF. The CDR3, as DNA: TGTGCCAGCAGAGGGGGGGGGCCTGGTGAGCAGTTCTTC.

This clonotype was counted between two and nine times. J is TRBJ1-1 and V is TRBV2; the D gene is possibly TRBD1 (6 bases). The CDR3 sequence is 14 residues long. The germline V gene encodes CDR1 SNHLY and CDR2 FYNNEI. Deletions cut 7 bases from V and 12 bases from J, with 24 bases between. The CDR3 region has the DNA TGTGCCAGCAAGAAGGGACACGCGAACACTGAGTCTTTCTTT. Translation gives CASKKGHANTESFF.

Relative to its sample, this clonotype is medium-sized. The CDR3 reads CASNTQGTPQHF. The CDR3 coding sequence is TGTGCCAGCAACACCCAGGGGACACCCCAGCATTTT. The chain combines TRBV28 with TRBJ1-5; maybe TRBD1 (6 bases). The V end lost 7 bases, the J end lost 10 bases, and 14 bases lay between the germline ends. Germline assignment: CDR1 MDHEN and CDR2 SYDVKM. The CDR3 runs to 12 residues.

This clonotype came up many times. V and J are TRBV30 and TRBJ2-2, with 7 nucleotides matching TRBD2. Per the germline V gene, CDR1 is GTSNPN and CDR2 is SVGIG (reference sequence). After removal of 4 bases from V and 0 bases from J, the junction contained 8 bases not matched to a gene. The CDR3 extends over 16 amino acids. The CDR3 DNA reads TGTGCCTGGATCAGGGAGGGGACCCCGAACACCGGGGAGCTGTTTTTT. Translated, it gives CAWIREGTPNTGELFF.

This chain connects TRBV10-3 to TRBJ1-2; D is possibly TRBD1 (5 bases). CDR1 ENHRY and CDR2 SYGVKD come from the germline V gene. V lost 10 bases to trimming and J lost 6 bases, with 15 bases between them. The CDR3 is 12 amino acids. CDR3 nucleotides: TGTGCCACCCGGTGGGGGAGGGATGGCTACACCTTC. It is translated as CATRWGRDGYTF.

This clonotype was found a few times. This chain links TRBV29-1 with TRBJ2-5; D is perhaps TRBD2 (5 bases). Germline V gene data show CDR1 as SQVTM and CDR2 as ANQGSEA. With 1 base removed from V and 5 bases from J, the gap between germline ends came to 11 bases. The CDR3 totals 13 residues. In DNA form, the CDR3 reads TGCAGCGTTGAAGGTACGGGAAGGGAGACCCAGTACTTC. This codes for CSVEGTGRETQYF.

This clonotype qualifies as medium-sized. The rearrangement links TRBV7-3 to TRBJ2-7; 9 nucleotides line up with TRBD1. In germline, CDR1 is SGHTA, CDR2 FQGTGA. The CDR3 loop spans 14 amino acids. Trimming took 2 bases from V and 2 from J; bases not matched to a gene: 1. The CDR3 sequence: CASSLGTGPYEQYF. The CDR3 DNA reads TGTGCCAGCAGCTTAGGGACAGGGCCCTACGAGCAGTACTTC. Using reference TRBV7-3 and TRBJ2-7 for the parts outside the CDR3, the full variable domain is GAGVSQTPSNKVTEKGKYVELRCDPISGHTALYWYRQSLGQGPEFLIYFQGTGAADDSGLPNDRFFAVRPEGSVSTLKIQRTERGDSAVYLCASSLGTGPYEQYFGPGTRLTVT.

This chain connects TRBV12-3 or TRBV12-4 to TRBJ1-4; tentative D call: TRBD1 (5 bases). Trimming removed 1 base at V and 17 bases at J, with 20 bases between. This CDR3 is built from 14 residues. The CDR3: CASSLVGSPGGLFF. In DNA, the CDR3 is TGTGCCAGCAGTTTAGTCGGCTCCCCTGGGGGACTTTTTTTT.

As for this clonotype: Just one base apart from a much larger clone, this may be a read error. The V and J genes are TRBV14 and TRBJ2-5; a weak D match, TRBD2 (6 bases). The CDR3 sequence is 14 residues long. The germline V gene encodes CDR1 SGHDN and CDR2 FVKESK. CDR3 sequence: CASSLWGDQETQHF. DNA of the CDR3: TGTGCCAGCAGCCTATGGGGGGACCAAGAGACCCAGCACTTC.

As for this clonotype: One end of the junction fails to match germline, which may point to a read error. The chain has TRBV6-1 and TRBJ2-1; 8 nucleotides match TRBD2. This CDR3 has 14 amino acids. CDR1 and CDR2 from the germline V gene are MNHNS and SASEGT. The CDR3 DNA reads TGTGCCAGCAGGGGAGTCGGGAGGGAAAATGGGCAGTTCTTC. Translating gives CASRGVGRENGQFF.

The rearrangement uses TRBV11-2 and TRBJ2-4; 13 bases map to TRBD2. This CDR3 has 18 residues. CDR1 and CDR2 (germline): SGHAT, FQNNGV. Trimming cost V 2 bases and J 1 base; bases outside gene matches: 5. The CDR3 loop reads CASSLQLAGGYAKNIQYF. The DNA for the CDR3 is TGTGCCAGCAGCTTACAACTAGCGGGAGGGTATGCCAAAAACATTCAGTACTTC.